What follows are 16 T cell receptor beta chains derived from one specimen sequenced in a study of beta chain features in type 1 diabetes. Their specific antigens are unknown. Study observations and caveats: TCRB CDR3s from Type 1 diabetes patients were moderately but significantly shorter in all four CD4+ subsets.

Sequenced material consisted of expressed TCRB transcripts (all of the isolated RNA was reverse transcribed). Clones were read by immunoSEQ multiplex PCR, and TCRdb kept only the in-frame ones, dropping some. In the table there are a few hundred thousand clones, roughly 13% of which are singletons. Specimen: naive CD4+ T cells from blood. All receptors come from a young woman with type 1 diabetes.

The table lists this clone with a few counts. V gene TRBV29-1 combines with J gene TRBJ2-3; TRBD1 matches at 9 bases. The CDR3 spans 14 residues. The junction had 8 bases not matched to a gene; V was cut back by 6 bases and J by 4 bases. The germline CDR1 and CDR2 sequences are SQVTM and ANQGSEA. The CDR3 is CSVRIQGAADTQYF. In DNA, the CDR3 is TGCAGCGTCCGCATACAGGGGGCTGCAGATACGCAGTATTTT.

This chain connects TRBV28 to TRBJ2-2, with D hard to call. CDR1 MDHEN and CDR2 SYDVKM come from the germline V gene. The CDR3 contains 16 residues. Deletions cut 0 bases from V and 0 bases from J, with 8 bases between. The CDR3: CASSLWQAPNTGELFF. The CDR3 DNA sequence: TGTGCCAGCAGTTTATGGCAGGCCCCGAACACCGGGGAGCTGTTTTTT.

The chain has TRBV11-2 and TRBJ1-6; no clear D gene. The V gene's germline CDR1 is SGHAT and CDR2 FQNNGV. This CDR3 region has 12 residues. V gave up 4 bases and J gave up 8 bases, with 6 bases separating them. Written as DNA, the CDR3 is TGTGCCAGCAGCTCCCCCTATTCACCCCTCCACTTT. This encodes CASSSPYSPLHF.

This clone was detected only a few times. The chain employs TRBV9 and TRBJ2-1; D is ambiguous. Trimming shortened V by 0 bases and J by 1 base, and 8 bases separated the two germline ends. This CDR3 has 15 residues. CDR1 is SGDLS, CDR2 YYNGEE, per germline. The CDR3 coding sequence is TGTGCCAGCAGCGTAGGTAGCTGGTCCTACAATGAGCAGTTCTTC. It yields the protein CASSVGSWSYNEQFF. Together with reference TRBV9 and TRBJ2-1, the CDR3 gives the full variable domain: DSGVTQTPKHLITATGQRVTLRCSPRSGDLSVYWYQQSLDQGLQFLIQYYNGEERAKGNILERFSAQQFPDLHSELNLSSLELGDSALYFCASSVGSWSYNEQFFGPGTRLTVL.

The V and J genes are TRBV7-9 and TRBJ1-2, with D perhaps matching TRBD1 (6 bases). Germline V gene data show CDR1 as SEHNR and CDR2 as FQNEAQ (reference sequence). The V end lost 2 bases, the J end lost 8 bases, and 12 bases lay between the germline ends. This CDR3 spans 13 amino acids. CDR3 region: CASSLIQGSGYTF. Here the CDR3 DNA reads TGTGCCAGCAGCTTAATCCAGGGGAGCGGCTACACCTTC.

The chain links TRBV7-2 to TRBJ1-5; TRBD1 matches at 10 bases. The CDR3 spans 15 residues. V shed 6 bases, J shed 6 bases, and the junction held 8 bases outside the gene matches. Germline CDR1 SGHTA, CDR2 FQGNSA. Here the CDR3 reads CASRAGQGKSQPQHF. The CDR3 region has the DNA TGTGCCAGCAGAGCGGGACAGGGGAAAAGTCAGCCCCAGCATTTT. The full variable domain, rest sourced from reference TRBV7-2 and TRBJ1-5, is GAGVSQSPSNKVTEKGKDVELRCDPISGHTALYWYRQSLGQGLEFLIYFQGNSAPDKSGLPSDRFSAERTGGSVSTLTIQRTQQEDSAVYLCASRAGQGKSQPQHFGDGTRLSIL.

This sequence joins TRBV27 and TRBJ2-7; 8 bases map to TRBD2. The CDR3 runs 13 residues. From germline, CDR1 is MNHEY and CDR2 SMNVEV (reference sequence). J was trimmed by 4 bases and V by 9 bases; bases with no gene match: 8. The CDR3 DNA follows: TGTGCCAGTTCACGGGGGGGGCGGTACGAGCAGTACTTC. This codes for CASSRGGRYEQYF.

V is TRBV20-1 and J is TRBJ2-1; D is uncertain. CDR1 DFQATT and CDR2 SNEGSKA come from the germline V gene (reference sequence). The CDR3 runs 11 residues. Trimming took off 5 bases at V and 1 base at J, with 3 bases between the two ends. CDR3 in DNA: TGCAGTGCTCCTTCCTACAATGAGCAGTTCTTC. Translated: CSAPSYNEQFF.

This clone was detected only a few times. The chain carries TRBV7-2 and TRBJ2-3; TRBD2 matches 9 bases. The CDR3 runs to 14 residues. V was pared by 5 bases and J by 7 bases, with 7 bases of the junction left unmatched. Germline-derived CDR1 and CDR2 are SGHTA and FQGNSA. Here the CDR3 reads CASSLIAGAHTQYF. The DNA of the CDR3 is TGTGCCAGCAGCCTGATAGCGGGGGCGCATACGCAGTATTTT.

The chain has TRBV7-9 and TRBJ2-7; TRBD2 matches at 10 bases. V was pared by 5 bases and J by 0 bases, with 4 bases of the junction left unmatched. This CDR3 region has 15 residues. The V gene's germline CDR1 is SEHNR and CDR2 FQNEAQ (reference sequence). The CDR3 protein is CASSPGLASSYEQYF. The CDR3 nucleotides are TGTGCCAGCAGCCCGGGACTAGCGAGCTCCTACGAGCAGTACTTC.

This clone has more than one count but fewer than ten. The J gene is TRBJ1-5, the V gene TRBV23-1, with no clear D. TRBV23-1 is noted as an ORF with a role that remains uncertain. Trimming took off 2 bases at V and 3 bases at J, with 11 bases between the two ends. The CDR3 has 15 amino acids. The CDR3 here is CASSQLGRNNQPQHF. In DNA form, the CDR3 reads TGCGCCAGCAGTCAACTAGGTAGGAACAATCAGCCCCAGCATTTT.

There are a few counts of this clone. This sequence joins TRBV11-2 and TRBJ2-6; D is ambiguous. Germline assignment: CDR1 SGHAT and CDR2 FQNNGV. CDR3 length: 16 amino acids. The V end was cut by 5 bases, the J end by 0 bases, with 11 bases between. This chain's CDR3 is CASSIRVVSGANVLTF. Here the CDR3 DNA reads TGTGCCAGCAGCATACGGGTCGTCTCTGGGGCCAACGTCCTGACTTTC.

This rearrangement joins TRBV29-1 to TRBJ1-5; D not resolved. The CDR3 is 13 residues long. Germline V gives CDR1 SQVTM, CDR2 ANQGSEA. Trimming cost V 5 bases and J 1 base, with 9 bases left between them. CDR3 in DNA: TGCAGCGTTCTTGGCCTCAGCAATCAGCCCCAGCATTTT. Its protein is CSVLGLSNQPQHF.

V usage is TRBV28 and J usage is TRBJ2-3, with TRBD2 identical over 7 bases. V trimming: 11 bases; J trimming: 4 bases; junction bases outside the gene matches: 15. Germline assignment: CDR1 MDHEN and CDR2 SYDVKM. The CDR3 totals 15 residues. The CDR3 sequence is CAAKKRGRGADTQYF. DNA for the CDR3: TGTGCCGCTAAAAAGCGCGGGAGAGGGGCAGATACGCAGTATTTT.

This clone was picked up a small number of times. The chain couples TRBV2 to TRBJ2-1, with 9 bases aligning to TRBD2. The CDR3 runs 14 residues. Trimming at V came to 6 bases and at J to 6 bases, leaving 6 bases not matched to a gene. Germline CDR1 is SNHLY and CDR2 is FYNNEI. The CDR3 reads CASRPGLAINEQFF. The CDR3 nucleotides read TGTGCCAGCAGGCCGGGACTAGCAATCAATGAGCAGTTCTTC.

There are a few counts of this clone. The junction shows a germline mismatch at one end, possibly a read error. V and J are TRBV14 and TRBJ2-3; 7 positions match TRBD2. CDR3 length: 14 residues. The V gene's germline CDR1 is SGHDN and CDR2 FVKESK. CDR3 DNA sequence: TGTGCCTGCAGACTAGCTGGGAGCACAGATACGCAGTATTTT. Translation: CACRLAGSTDTQYF.